This TCR beta chain was documented in a study of blood T cell repertoires in COVID-19. At the level of the study: Whether acute or convalescent, the COVID-19 samples came from the United States, Italy and Spain. T cells, B-cell-depleted T cells, or PBMCs supplied cDNA or gDNA.

TCRdb keeps only in-frame clones here, not all; method: immunoSEQ multiplex PCR. The table lists 55,000 to 80,000 clones, about 73% of them singletons. V lost 6 bases to trimming and J lost 2 bases; unmatched junction nucleotides: 12. Germline V gene sequence: CDR1 LNHDA, CDR2 SQIVND (reference sequence). The CDR3 runs 17 residues. Sequenced: peripheral blood. This TCR was recovered from a woman of 80 years or more with acute or convalescent COVID-19. V gene TRBV19 combines with J gene TRBJ2-7; 11 positions agree with TRBD1. The CDR3 DNA reads as TGTGCCAGTAGACGAACGGGCGGGACAGGGGGTACCTACGAGCAGTACTTC. It codes for CASRRTGGTGGTYEQYF.